This T cell receptor (beta chain) was captured by sequencing in a study of blood T cell repertoires in COVID-19. Produced via immunoSEQ multiplex PCR; TCRdb's table is partial and in-frame only. The sample shows 65,000 to 90,000 clones, approximately 86% of them seen only once. The receptor was derived from a woman older than 75 with acute or convalescent COVID-19. The sample consisted of peripheral blood.

DNA of the CDR3: TGTGCAAGTCGCCCCAACGGACAGGGAGTATCTTTCTGGGGTAATTCACCCCTCCACTTT. Translation: CASRPNGQGVSFWGNSPLHF. The chain combines TRBV12-2 with TRBJ1-6; TRBD1, the table's D call, lacks a check against the DNA. TRBV12-2 is labeled a pseudogene. The CDR3 sequence is 20 residues long.